This TCR beta chain was identified during a study of Ad26.COV2.S vaccination and SARS-CoV-2 variants (dated by TCRdb to the early 2020s). Turning to the overall study: Donors in the vaccine arm were drawn from COV1001, a multicentre, randomized, double-blind, placebo-controlled phase I-IIa trial testing Ad26.COV2.S in healthy adults. Throughout the experiments and outcome assessment, investigators stayed blinded to trial group allocation. Trial participants were randomized into five groups of five, in which low-dose or high-dose Ad26.COV2.S was given once or twice, or placebo was given on both occasions. TCRbeta repertoire sequencing was used to assess the specificity and breadth of SARS-CoV-2-reactive T cell receptors after Ad26.COV2.S vaccination. The TCR-sequenced set comprised around 30 samples: around 20 Ad26.COV2.S vaccine recipients, 5 placebo recipients and 8 SARS-CoV-2 convalescent individuals. Ad26.COV2.S was administered intramuscularly at a dose of 5x10^10 or 1x10^11 viral particles, either as one shot or as two shots given 56 days apart. Results the study describes overall, beyond this receptor: Non-spike TCR breadth was comparable between vaccine and placebo recipients, consistent with the vaccine containing only spike. Compared with placebo recipients, Ad26.COV2.S recipients showed higher spike-specific TCR breadth (P = 0.0014). The study lacked the statistical power to compare responses across vaccine doses or regimens. Substantial breadth of spike-specific CD8+ and CD4+ T cell responses was reported after vaccination. The authors noted that the TCR breadth and depth analyses may have underestimated total T cell responses.

The immunoSEQ Assay was used to sequence TCRbeta CDR3 regions. After extraction, genomic DNA underwent amplification by bias-controlled multiplex PCR, followed by high-throughput sequencing. Processing in the source paper ran as follows. To quantify the absolute abundance of every unique TCRbeta CDR3 region, sequences were collapsed and filtered. T cell fraction was estimated by normalizing TCRbeta template counts to usable DNA, which was measured by amplifying reference genes present in all nucleated cells. Repertoire TCRs were annotated as SARS-CoV-2-specific when V gene, CDR3 amino acid sequence and J gene were exactly matched to a known reactive TCR set. The reference SARS-CoV-2 TCR set came from MIRA and was filtered for enrichment in COVID-19-positive ImmuneCODE repertoires, removing public or cross-reactive TCRs. Based on the MIRA antigens, annotated TCRs were further analysed at the level of specific ORF or position within ORF. Breadth was defined as the number of annotated unique rearrangements divided by the total number of unique productive rearrangements, and depth was defined as the summed frequency of the annotated unique rearrangements. Group comparisons of TCR breadth used two-sided Wilcoxon rank-sum tests. Drawn from immuneACCESS, this table holds only the in-frame rearrangements with V and J called that TCRdb kept. Clones are partly lost; checked studies trace under half to an unresolved V gene and leave the rest unexplained. The V and J calls and clone size are taken from that table; D and trimming were inferred from the DNA. Recorded for this sample are 510,000 or so clones; around nine tenths of them occurred a single time. Clones ranked in the top ten supply 9.5% to 15% of the sample.

Read against the paper, the sample's treatment or condition label means: around 19 received Ad26.COV2.S at low or high dose, single or two shots; about 5 received placebo; per-sample allocation not given. Repertoires of vaccine and placebo recipients were sequenced from samples taken on day 63 after the first injection. In Cohort 1b, 25 to 30 adults aged 18-55 years were enrolled at a single site in Boston, USA, between 29 July and 7 August 2020. Ad26.COV2.S consisted of a replication-incompetent adenovirus type 26 vector by which a prefusion-stabilized SARS-CoV-2 spike protein from the original Wuhan strain was expressed. On this clone: The antigen this receptor binds is unknown. The sample holds no much larger clone one base away, and base qualities are not on file.

V was cut back by 2 bases and J by 7 bases, leaving a gap of 21 bases between them. Reading from cysteine to phenylalanine, the CDR3 counts 17 amino acids. Only the CDR3 region is kept as DNA, spanning 51 bases read in frame from base 1. For CDR1 and CDR2, the germline V gene lists LGHNA and YNFKEQ. This clonotype was obtained from a person aged 18-65 years who received the Ad26.COV2.S COVID-19 vaccine or a placebo. Sequenced here: peripheral blood, sampled in a trial of Ad26.COV2.S vaccine versus placebo. The rearrangement joined TRBV4-2 to TRBJ2-1; a weak D assignment points to TRBD2 (6 bases agree). The bases read TGTGCCAGCAGCCAATACCCATCCGGGAGTTTTTTGAATGAGCAGTTCTTC. Its translation is CASSQYPSGSFLNEQFF.